The clone carrying this T cell receptor (beta chain) was counted between two and nine times. Per germline, CDR1 ENHRY and CDR2 SYGVKD. CDR3 length equals 15 residues. J gave up 3 bases and V 2 bases, and 4 bases lay outside the gene matches. The entry originates in a study of blood T cells in healthy people across ages. Sample-barcoded 5' priming and a J-beta primer mix drove a second PCR of roughly 6 to 12 cycles. TCRdb analysed the 5' RACE reads with MiXCR anew, one entry per CDR3 protein. This table holds 1.6 million or so distinct CDR3 sequences, about 35% found once. This chain connects TRBV10-3 to TRBJ2-3, with TRBD1 matching 8 bases. Sequencing input: blood. This TCR was sampled from a woman aged 30 to 39 in good health. CDR3 protein: CAISETDRGTDTQYF. Here the CDR3 DNA reads TGTGCCATCAGTGAGACCGACAGGGGAACAGATACGCAGTATTTT.